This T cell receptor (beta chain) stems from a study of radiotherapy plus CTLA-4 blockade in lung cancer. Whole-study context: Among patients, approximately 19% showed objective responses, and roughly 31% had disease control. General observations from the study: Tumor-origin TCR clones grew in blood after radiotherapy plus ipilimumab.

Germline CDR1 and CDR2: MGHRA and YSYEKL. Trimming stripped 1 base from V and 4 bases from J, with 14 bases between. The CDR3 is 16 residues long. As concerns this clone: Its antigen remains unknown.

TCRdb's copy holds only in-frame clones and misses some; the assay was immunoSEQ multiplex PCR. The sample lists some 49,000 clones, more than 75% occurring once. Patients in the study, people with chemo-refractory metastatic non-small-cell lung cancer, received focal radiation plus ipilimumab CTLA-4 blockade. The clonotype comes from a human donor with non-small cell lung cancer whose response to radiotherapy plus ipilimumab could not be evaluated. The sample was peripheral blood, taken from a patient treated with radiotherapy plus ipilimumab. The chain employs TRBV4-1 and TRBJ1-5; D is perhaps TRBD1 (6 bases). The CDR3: CASSQGPGHYNQPQHF. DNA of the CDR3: TGCGCCAGCAGCCAAGGTCCGGGACACTATAATCAGCCCCAGCATTTT.